A single sample is the source of the 30 T cell receptor beta chains below, sequenced in a study of CD8+ T cells in alopecia areata. Treatment specified: oral pan-JAK inhibitor, 5-10 mg twice daily. The sequencing template was cDNA reverse transcribed from extracted RNA. Profiled with immunoSEQ multiplex PCR; TCRdb holds only in-frame clones, not every one. This sample has some 96,000 clones, with 60% to 75% found just once. The material sequenced was CD8+ T cells sorted from blood, taken at week 4, from a patient treated with tofacitinib. The receptor set was obtained from a human donor with alopecia areata.

The genes are TRBV5-6 and TRBJ1-4; D may be TRBD1 (5 bases). Trimming cost V 0 bases and J 8 bases, with 8 bases left between them. This CDR3 has 13 residues. Germline V gene sequence: CDR1 SGHDT, CDR2 YYEEEE. The CDR3 is CASSLVGDEKLFF. The CDR3 DNA reads TGTGCCAGCAGCTTGGTGGGGGACGAAAAACTGTTTTTT.

CDR3 loop: CASSERSGYYGYTF. The CDR3, as DNA: TGTGCCAGCAGTGAAAGGTCAGGATACTATGGCTACACCTTC. This sequence joins TRBV25-1 and TRBJ1-2; D unresolved. CDR3 length equals 14 residues. The germline V and J ends were trimmed by 2 bases and 3 bases, with 10 bases remaining between them. Per the germline V gene, CDR1 is MGHDK and CDR2 is SYGVNS.

The chain employs TRBV7-2 and TRBJ2-3; 9 nucleotides align to TRBD2. This CDR3 has 16 amino acids. Trimming cost V 3 bases and J 4 bases; bases outside gene matches: 8. CDR1 is SGHTA, CDR2 FQGNSA, per germline. The CDR3 DNA is TGTGCCAGCAGCTTCGTGGGACTAGCAGTCCCAGATACGCAGTATTTT. This translates into CASSFVGLAVPDTQYF.

The J gene is TRBJ1-5, the V gene TRBV21-1. TRBV21-1 is reported as a pseudogene. The CDR3 consists of 20 residues. The CDR3 loop reads CASSKFPSRGQGLGNQPQHF. CDR3 nucleotide sequence: TGTGCCAGCAGCAAATTTCCCTCGCGGGGCCAGGGCCTGGGCAATCAGCCCCAGCATTTT.

The chain combines TRBV7-9 with TRBJ2-1; D gene uncertain. The CDR3 contains 15 residues. Trimming removed 5 bases from V and 3 bases from J, with 14 bases in between. Germline values: CDR1 SEHNR, CDR2 FQNEAQ (reference sequence). CDR3: CASSADGIHYNEQFF. CDR3 bases: TGTGCCAGCAGCGCCGACGGAATTCACTACAATGAGCAGTTCTTC.

This clone was found once. J is TRBJ2-5 and V is TRBV6-5; 9 bases align to TRBD2. The CDR3 contains 15 residues. With V trimmed by 3 bases and J by 1 base, 3 bases remained unmatched. Germline loops: CDR1 MNHEY, CDR2 SVGAGI. The CDR3 loop is CASSYLAGAQETQYF. In DNA, the CDR3 is TGTGCCAGCAGTTATTTAGCGGGGGCCCAAGAGACCCAGTACTTC.

The chain recombines TRBV11-2 with TRBJ2-3; weak D call: TRBD1 (6 bases). This CDR3 contains 14 residues. Trimming removed 2 bases at V and 6 bases at J, with 12 bases between. Germline CDR1 SGHAT, CDR2 FQNNGV. CDR3 residues: CASSLLVTGDTQYF. CDR3 in DNA: TGTGCCAGCAGCTTACTCGTAACAGGGGATACGCAGTATTTT.

V usage is TRBV9 and J usage is TRBJ2-3; D gene uncertain. The germline CDR1 and CDR2 sequences are SGDLS and YYNGEE. This CDR3 contains 13 residues. V was shortened by 6 bases and J by 2 bases, with 10 bases between the two germline ends. CDR3 nucleotides: TGTGCCAGCACACCGGGCCACACAGATACGCAGTATTTT. Translated: CASTPGHTDTQYF. Combining the CDR3 with reference TRBV9 and TRBJ2-3 gives the whole variable domain DSGVTQTPKHLITATGQRVTLRCSPRSGDLSVYWYQQSLDQGLQFLIQYYNGEERAKGNILERFSAQQFPDLHSELNLSSLELGDSALYFCASTPGHTDTQYFGPGTRLTVL.

Only a few counts were recorded for this clone. V usage is TRBV5-6 and J usage is TRBJ2-1; 8 bases are a match to TRBD1. Germline CDR1 is SGHDT and CDR2 is YYEEEE. After removal of 0 bases from V and 9 bases from J, the junction contained 11 bases not matched to a gene. CDR3 length: 16 amino acids. CDR3 region: CASSLASGGPRGEQFF. The CDR3 DNA reads TGTGCCAGCAGCTTGGCGTCAGGGGGCCCCAGAGGTGAGCAGTTCTTC.

This clone was seen only a few times. The chain uses TRBV5-1 and TRBJ1-2, with TRBD1 matching 8 bases. The V and J ends lost 0 bases and 4 bases, in that order; junction bases with no gene match: 2. The CDR3 consists of 14 residues. Germline-derived CDR1 and CDR2 are SGHRS and YFSETQ. CDR3 in amino acids: CASSLGQGSYGYTF. The CDR3 DNA sequence: TGCGCCAGCAGCTTGGGACAGGGGAGCTATGGCTACACCTTC.

The V and J genes are TRBV5-1 and TRBJ1-1, with TRBD1 matching over 7 bases. Looked up from germline, CDR1 is SGHRS and CDR2 is YFSETQ. The CDR3 has 13 residues. V trimming: 4 bases; J trimming: 4 bases; junction bases outside the gene matches: 4. This CDR3 is CASSTTGSTEAFF. CDR3 coding DNA: TGCGCCAGCAGCACGACAGGGAGCACTGAAGCTTTCTTT.

The J gene is TRBJ1-1, the V gene TRBV5-6; unclear D gene. V was clipped by 2 bases and J by 5 bases, with 13 bases between them. Germline V gene lookup returns CDR1 SGHDT and CDR2 YYEEEE. This CDR3 is 14 amino acids long. The chain's CDR3 is CASSLPNGQTEAFF. The CDR3 bases are TGTGCCAGCAGCTTACCAAATGGGCAGACTGAAGCTTTCTTT.

In DNA form, the CDR3 reads TGTGCCAGCAGCCTCTCCCCTAGCGGGAACAATGAGCAGTTCTTC. Translation: CASSLSPSGNNEQFF. The chain uses TRBV27 and TRBJ2-1; 9 bases are a match to TRBD2. V dropped 6 bases and J dropped 5; count of bases not matched to a gene: 8. Germline values: CDR1 MNHEY, CDR2 SMNVEV (reference sequence). The CDR3 length is 15 residues.

This rearrangement joins TRBV5-1 to TRBJ2-7, with D perhaps matching TRBD1 (6 bases). Germline V gene data show CDR1 as SGHRS and CDR2 as YFSETQ. Between the trimmed V and J ends, which lost 0 bases and 2 bases, there was a span of 12 bases. The CDR3 contains 15 residues. CDR3 bases: TGCGCCAGCAGCTTGGCCCGGACAGCAACCTACGAGCAGTACTTC. Translation gives CASSLARTATYEQYF.

The count of this clone is one. The chain recombines TRBV9 with TRBJ2-5, with unresolved D. Deletions cut 0 bases from V and 7 bases from J, with 7 bases between. The germline V gene has CDR1 SGDLS and CDR2 YYNGEE. The length of the CDR3 is 12 residues. In DNA form, the CDR3 reads TGTGCCAGCAGCGTAGGGGATGGGACCCAGTACTTC. This sequence encodes CASSVGDGTQYF.

The rearrangement joins TRBV30 to TRBJ2-3; the D gene is possibly TRBD2 (5 bases). This CDR3 comprises 15 residues. Per germline, CDR1 GTSNPN and CDR2 SVGIG (reference sequence). V gave up 0 bases and J gave up 0 bases, with 10 bases separating them. The CDR3 region has the DNA TGTGCCTGGAGTGTAGCGGTAGCTAGCACAGATACGCAGTATTTT. This sequence encodes CAWSVAVASTDTQYF.

This clone was seen a handful of times. V gene TRBV13 combines with J gene TRBJ1-1; maybe TRBD1 (6 bases). This CDR3 is 15 amino acids long. From germline, CDR1 is PRHDT and CDR2 FYEKMQ (reference sequence). V was cut by 1 base and J by 1 base, with 10 bases left in between. As DNA, the CDR3 is TGTGCCAGCAGCTTAGAGGGGGATGAGAACACTGAAGCTTTCTTT. As protein: CASSLEGDENTEAFF.

The chain has TRBV25-1 and TRBJ2-2, with D tentatively TRBD1 (6 bases). The CDR3 length is 17 residues. The ends were cut back, 4 bases at V and 0 bases at J, with 15 bases in the middle. CDR1 is MGHDK and CDR2 is SYGVNS in the germline V gene. The CDR3 coding sequence is TGTGCCAGCAGTGGTTTAACAGGGCAATCGAACACCGGGGAGCTGTTTTTT. It codes for CASSGLTGQSNTGELFF.

This chain joins TRBV5-5 and TRBJ2-2; the match to TRBD2 covers 7 bases. V lost 4 bases and J lost 3; bases outside the gene matches: 6. CDR1 is SGHKS and CDR2 is YYEKEE in the germline V gene (reference sequence). The CDR3 spans 15 residues. The DNA for the CDR3 is TGTGCCAGCAGCCGGGCGGGGAGGGACACCGGGGAGCTGTTTTTT. As protein: CASSRAGRDTGELFF.

The chain uses TRBV4-2 and TRBJ2-3; 8 positions match TRBD1. This CDR3 region has 15 residues. V shed 5 bases, J shed 1 base, and the junction held 5 bases outside the gene matches. Germline lookup yields CDR1 LGHNA and CDR2 YNFKEQ. CDR3 in amino acids: CASSDSTGGTDTQYF. The CDR3 bases are TGTGCCAGCAGCGACTCGACAGGGGGCACAGATACGCAGTATTTT.

The rearrangement links TRBV15 to TRBJ2-4; perhaps TRBD1 as D (5 bases). CDR1 and CDR2 (germline): LNHNV, YYDKDF (reference sequence). The V and J ends lost 5 bases and 6 bases respectively, with 29 bases between them. The CDR3 runs to 19 residues. CDR3 sequence reads: CATSDSVHAGPFRGNIQYF. Written as DNA, the CDR3 is TGTGCCACCAGCGACTCCGTCCATGCAGGGCCCTTTCGCGGAAACATTCAGTACTTC.

This clone has only one observation. The J gene is TRBJ1-2, the V gene TRBV29-1; D might be TRBD1 (6 bases). The V gene lost 8 bases and the J gene lost 4 bases, with 29 bases spanning the gap. The CDR3 contains 17 residues. CDR1 and CDR2 from the germline V gene are SQVTM and ANQGSEA. CDR3 sequence (DNA): TGCAGCCTTCCCTTTAGGGGGGACATAAATTCCCGCTATGGCTACACCTTC. Protein sequence: CSLPFRGDINSRYGYTF. The whole variable domain, remainder taken from reference TRBV29-1 and TRBJ1-2, is SAVISQKPSRDICQRGTSLTIQCQVDSQVTMMFWYRQQPGQSLTLIATANQGSEATYESGFVIDKFPISRPNLTFSTLTVSNMSPEDSSIYLCSLPFRGDINSRYGYTFGSGTRLTVV.

The rearrangement uses TRBV9 and TRBJ1-1; D remains ambiguous. The CDR3 sequence is 18 residues long. V lost 0 bases to trimming and J lost 0 bases, with 18 bases between them. Germline V gives CDR1 SGDLS, CDR2 YYNGEE. As DNA, the CDR3 is TGTGCCAGCAGCGTAGCTCGTGAGGGAGTGAACATGAACACTGAAGCTTTCTTT. Its translation: CASSVAREGVNMNTEAFF.

The chain links TRBV10-3 to TRBJ1-1; 7 nucleotides match TRBD1. The CDR3 spans 13 residues. CDR1 is ENHRY, CDR2 SYGVKD, per germline. J lost 1 base, V lost 10 bases, and 6 bases had no gene match. The CDR3 spells CATIDRANTEAFF. In DNA, the CDR3 is TGTGCCACTATTGACAGGGCGAACACTGAAGCTTTCTTT.

The chain couples TRBV4-1 to TRBJ2-3; TRBD1 might be the D (6 bases). CDR3 length equals 14 residues. Trimming cost V 2 bases and J 10 bases, with 16 bases left between them. From germline, CDR1 is MGHRA and CDR2 YSYEKL. CDR3 nucleotides: TGCGCCAGCAGCCAAACTACAGGGATTATAGCGCAGTATTTT. Amino acids: CASSQTTGIIAQYF.

The chain links TRBV27 to TRBJ1-2; the match to TRBD1 covers 8 bases. CDR1 and CDR2 (germline): MNHEY, SMNVEV (reference sequence). V shed 0 bases, J shed 4 bases, and the junction held 4 bases outside the gene matches. CDR3 length: 15 residues. The CDR3 region is CASSLSAGGGYGYTF. The CDR3 DNA reads TGTGCCAGCAGTTTATCCGCAGGGGGCGGCTATGGCTACACCTTC.

The chain uses TRBV5-1 and TRBJ2-4; 7 nucleotides align to TRBD1. The CDR3 sequence is 16 residues long. With V trimmed by 4 bases and J by 7 bases, 14 bases remained unmatched. The germline gives CDR1 SGHRS, CDR2 YFSETQ. This CDR3 is CASSDEIQGGANIQYF. The CDR3 DNA reads as TGCGCCAGCAGCGACGAAATACAAGGGGGCGCGAACATTCAGTACTTC.

This clone has a handful of counts. V usage is TRBV28 and J usage is TRBJ2-6; 10 bases map to TRBD1. Per the germline V gene, CDR1 is MDHEN and CDR2 is SYDVKM. CDR3 length equals 16 residues. J gave up 0 bases and V 10 bases, and 6 bases lay outside the gene matches. The CDR3 reads CATGTGVISGANVLTF. CDR3 sequence (DNA): TGTGCCACCGGGACAGGGGTCATCTCTGGGGCCAACGTCCTGACTTTC.

CDR3 amino acids: CASSFVFSGTDNTGELFF. The CDR3 DNA is TGTGCCAGCAGTTTCGTCTTTTCTGGCACGGATAACACCGGGGAGCTGTTTTTT. The chain joins TRBV28 to TRBJ2-2; no firm D call. Looked up from germline, CDR1 is MDHEN and CDR2 is SYDVKM. V gave up 3 bases and J gave up 2 bases, with 19 bases separating them. This CDR3 spans 18 amino acids.

This chain connects TRBV9 to TRBJ2-1; TRBD1 or TRBD2 may be the D gene (5 bases each). The germline V gene has CDR1 SGDLS and CDR2 YYNGEE. The length of the CDR3 is 15 residues. The V gene lost 3 bases and the J gene lost 2 bases, with 12 bases spanning the gap. The CDR3 reads CASSDGTVTYNEQFF. In nucleotides, the CDR3 is TGTGCCAGCAGCGACGGGACGGTTACCTACAATGAGCAGTTCTTC.